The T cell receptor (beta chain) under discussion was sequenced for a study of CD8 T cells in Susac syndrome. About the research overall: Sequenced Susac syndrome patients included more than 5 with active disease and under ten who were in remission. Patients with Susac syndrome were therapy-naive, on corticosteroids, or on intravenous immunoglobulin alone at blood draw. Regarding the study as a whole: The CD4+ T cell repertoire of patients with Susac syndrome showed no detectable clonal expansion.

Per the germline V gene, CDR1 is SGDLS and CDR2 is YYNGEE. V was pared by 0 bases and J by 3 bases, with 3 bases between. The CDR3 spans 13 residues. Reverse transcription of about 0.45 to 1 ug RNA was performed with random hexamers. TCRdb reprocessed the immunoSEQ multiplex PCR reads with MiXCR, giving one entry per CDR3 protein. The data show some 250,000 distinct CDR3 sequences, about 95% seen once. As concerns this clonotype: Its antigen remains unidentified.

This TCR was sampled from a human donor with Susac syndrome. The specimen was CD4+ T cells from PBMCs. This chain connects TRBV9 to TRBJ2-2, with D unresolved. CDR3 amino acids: CASSVEYTGELFF. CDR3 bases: TGTGCCAGCAGCGTAGAATACACCGGGGAGCTGTTTTTT.